This T cell receptor (beta chain) was recorded in a study of CD8 T cells in Susac syndrome. From germline, CDR1 is LGHNA and CDR2 YSLEER. The CDR3 loop spans 15 amino acids. Between the trimmed V and J ends, which lost 0 bases and 3 bases, there was a span of 11 bases. CD8+ and CD4+ T cells circulating in blood were sequenced for TCR beta. An amount of RNA that ranged from roughly 0.45 to 1 ug was reverse transcribed with random hexamers. In TCRdb, the immunoSEQ multiplex PCR reads were re-called with MiXCR into one record per CDR3 protein. The data hold 95,000 to 150,000 distinct CDR3 sequences, with 90% to 95% observed a single time.

The sequencing sample was made of CD4+ T cells from PBMCs. This receptor was taken from a human donor in good health. The rearrangement uses TRBV4-3 and TRBJ1-1, with a tentative D call TRBD1 (6 bases). The CDR3, as DNA: TGCGCCAGCAGCCAAGATTACAGGGTAGACACTGAAGCTTTCTTT. Translated: CASSQDYRVDTEAFF.